A selection of T cell receptor beta chains follows, all from one sample in a study of radiotherapy plus CTLA-4 blockade in lung cancer. TCRdb keeps only in-frame clones here, not all; method: immunoSEQ multiplex PCR. The top ten hold over 8.5% of the sample, which has roughly 50,000 clones, less than 85% seen once. This specimen was peripheral blood, taken from a patient treated with radiotherapy plus ipilimumab. These receptors all come from a human donor with non-small cell lung cancer who had stable disease on radiotherapy plus ipilimumab. Each CDR3 is given with its conserved first and last residue. D genes are given only for firm matches. Expanded clones get a size class; other rows say once, few or many, or leave the size out.

TRBV18	TRBJ2-5	.	.	TGTGCCAGCTCACCCGGGATCCAAGAGACCCAGTACTTC	CASSPGIQETQYF
TRBV6-5	TRBJ2-7	.	.	TGTGCCAGCAGTACAACCTTCACCTACGAGCAGTACTTC	CASSTTFTYEQYF
TRBV19	TRBJ1-1	.	few	TGTGCCAGTAGTATGGTTCAGGGGCCGAGGACTGAAGCTTTCTTT	CASSMVQGPRTEAFF
TRBV5-6	TRBJ1-1	.	.	TGTGCCAGCAGCCGGAGATCCTTCGACACTGAAGCTTTCTTT	CASSRRSFDTEAFF
TRBV6-1	TRBJ2-7	.	once	TGTGCCAGCAGTGGTATCGCCAGCTACGAGCAGTACTTC	CASSGIASYEQYF
TRBV4-1	TRBJ1-2	.	.	TGCGCCAGCAGCCAAGATCTAGGAATACCGCATTCTGGCTACACCTTC	CASSQDLGIPHSGYTF
TRBV7-3	TRBJ2-2	.	.	TGTGCCAGCAGCTTAAGGCCACCCCCCCACGGGGAGCTGTTTTTT	CASSLRPPPHGELFF
TRBV7-2	TRBJ2-7	TRBD1	.	TGTGCCAGCAGCAACAACAGGGGCTACGAGCAGTACTTC	CASSNNRGYEQYF
TRBV14	TRBJ1-4	.	.	TGTGCCAGCAGCCAATCCCCACAGGGTACTGAAAAACTGTTTTTT	CASSQSPQGTEKLFF
TRBV2	TRBJ1-6	TRBD1	.	TGTGCCAGCAGTGGGGACAGGGAGGATTCACCCCTCCACTTT	CASSGDREDSPLHF
TRBV6-4	TRBJ2-6	.	many	TGTGCCAGCAGTGACTCGGGGGGGACAGGGGCCAACGTCCTGACTTTC	CASSDSGGTGANVLTF
TRBV18	TRBJ2-2	.	.	TGTGCCAGCTCGGGGGAGGTCGCGCACACCGGGGAGCTGTTTTTT	CASSGEVAHTGELFF
TRBV7-3	TRBJ1-1	.	.	TGTGCCAGCAGCTTAACGCGGTTGTCGGTCACGGAAGCTTTCTTT	CASSLTRLSVTEAFF
TRBV27	TRBJ2-1	TRBD2	.	TGTGCCAGCAGTGCAGCGGGGGGGCACAGAAGGCAGTTCTTC	CASSAAGGHRRQFF
TRBV13	TRBJ2-1	TRBD2	.	TGTGCCAGCAGCCTGGGCGGGGGAGCGGCCGCCAGCTCCTACAATGAGCAGTTCTTC	CASSLGGGAAASSYNEQFF
TRBV9	TRBJ1-6	TRBD1	medium-sized	TGTGCCAGCAGCGCACCAGGACAGGGGGGGCAAGCCCTCCACTTT	CASSAPGQGGQALHF
TRBV19	TRBJ2-1	.	.	TGTGCCAGTACCCTCACGGCCGGGACCCCTTACAATGAGCAGTTCTTC	CASTLTAGTPYNEQFF
TRBV5-1	TRBJ1-3	TRBD1	.	TGCGCCAGCAGCTTACAGGGGGCTGGAAACACCATATATTTT	CASSLQGAGNTIYF
TRBV11-3	TRBJ2-3	TRBD2	.	TGTGCCAGCAGCCCAGGCCTCGGGGGAGGGGTCGGCACAGATACGCAGTATTTT	CASSPGLGGGVGTDTQYF
TRBV5-1	TRBJ1-1	.	.	TGCGCCAGCAGCTTGGCCCCGACTGGGGTGAACACTGAAGCTTTCTTT	CASSLAPTGVNTEAFF
TRBV5-6	TRBJ1-2	.	.	TGTGCCAGCAGCCTAGGATCAGGGTACGAAAGCTACACCTTC	CASSLGSGYESYTF
TRBV2	TRBJ2-5	.	.	TGTGCCAGCAGTGAAGACCTCCCTAAGCGACAAGAGACCCAGTACTTC	CASSEDLPKRQETQYF
TRBV7-6	TRBJ2-1	.	.	TGTGCCAGCAGCTTAGCCGGGGGGCGGAGGGATGAGCAGTTCTTC	CASSLAGGRRDEQFF
TRBV7-2	TRBJ2-1	TRBD1	few	TGTGCCAGCAGCTCTCCATTGGGCAGGGGGAGTAATGAGCAGTTCTTC	CASSSPLGRGSNEQFF
TRBV11-2	TRBJ1-1	.	.	TGTGCCAGCAGCTTATTAGGGGTTAACACTGAAGCTTTCTTT	CASSLLGVNTEAFF
TRBV28	TRBJ1-2	.	.	TGTGCCAGCAGTCCAGAGGTAGGAGTTTATGGCTACACCTTC	CASSPEVGVYGYTF
TRBV27	TRBJ2-6	.	.	TGTGCCAGCAGTCCCCTAAACGGGGATCCTCTGGGGGCCAACGTCCTGACTTTC	CASSPLNGDPLGANVLTF
TRBV18	TRBJ1-5	TRBD1	.	TGTGCCAGCTCACCCGGTCCCGGGACAGCGAATCAGCCCCAGCATTTT	CASSPGPGTANQPQHF
TRBV30	TRBJ1-5	.	.	TGTGCCTGGAGTTTTCCTAGGGCCAATCAGCCCCAGCATTTT	CAWSFPRANQPQHF
TRBV2	TRBJ2-3	TRBD2	.	TGTGCCACCGACCTAGCGGGAAACACAGATACGCAGTATTTT	CATDLAGNTDTQYF
TRBV4-3	TRBJ1-1	.	.	TGCGCCAGCAGCCAAGACGGGGGGCGCCGGACTGAAGCTTTCTTT	CASSQDGGRRTEAFF
TRBV7-6	TRBJ2-6	TRBD1	.	TGTGCCAGCAGCTTAAAGGGGCAGGGGGCCAACTCTGGGGCCAACGTCCTGACTTTC	CASSLKGQGANSGANVLTF
TRBV7-9	TRBJ2-5	TRBD1	.	TGTGCCAGCAGACAAGCAGGGGGACGGGTCCAAGAGACCCAGTACTTC	CASRQAGGRVQETQYF
TRBV29-1	TRBJ2-4	TRBD2	.	TGCAGCGTTGAAGATCCAAGGCGGGGGGGAGCCAAAAACATTCAGTACTTC	CSVEDPRRGGAKNIQYF
TRBV29-1	TRBJ1-1	TRBD1	once	TGCAGCGTCCAGGGGGACACTGAAGCTTTCTTT	CSVQGDTEAFF
TRBV10-1	TRBJ1-1	.	.	TGCGCCAGCAGACAGGGTTCGAACACTGAAGCTTTCTTT	CASRQGSNTEAFF
TRBV27	TRBJ1-4	.	.	TGTGCCAGCAGACCAGGAGGACAGCCTAATGAAAAACTGTTTTTT	CASRPGGQPNEKLFF
TRBV2	TRBJ1-5	.	.	TGTGCCAGTTCTCGGGACACCGATCGCAATCAGCCCCAGCATTTT	CASSRDTDRNQPQHF
TRBV6-5	TRBJ2-3	.	.	TGTGCCAGCAGTTACTCCGGGACCTCCGGAGATACGCAGTATTTT	CASSYSGTSGDTQYF
TRBV4-1	TRBJ1-6	.	.	TGCGCCAGCAGCCAAGAAAAAGGGATCCATAATTCACCCCTCCACTTT	CASSQEKGIHNSPLHF
TRBV14	TRBJ2-1	TRBD2	.	TGTGCCAGCAGCCAAGCCCTTAGCGGGGGGAGGAATGAGCAGTTCTTC	CASSQALSGGRNEQFF
TRBV4-1	TRBJ2-7	TRBD1	.	TGCGCCAGCAGCCAAGAGATAGGGGGCAACGAGCAGTACTTC	CASSQEIGGNEQYF
TRBV5-1	TRBJ2-1	.	.	TGCGCCAGCAGCTTGGACAACTCCTACAATGAGCAGTTCTTC	CASSLDNSYNEQFF
TRBV27	TRBJ1-4	.	.	TGTGCCAGCAGCCCATGGGGGATGGGCGAAAAACTGTTTTTT	CASSPWGMGEKLFF
TRBV10-3	TRBJ1-5	.	.	TGTGCCATCAGTGAGTGGCGGGGTGTGGGCAATCAGCCCCAGCATTTT	CAISEWRGVGNQPQHF
TRBV5-4	TRBJ1-3	.	once	TGTGCCAGCAGCCTCGGGGGTCAACAGTTCTCTGGAAACACCATATATTTT	CASSLGGQQFSGNTIYF
TRBV5-8	TRBJ2-1	.	few	TGTGCCAGCAGGGTTAGCAGGAGCTCCTACAATGAGCAGTTCTTC	CASRVSRSSYNEQFF
TRBV19	TRBJ2-3	.	.	TGTGCCAGTAGTAGGACAGACACAGATACGCAGTATTTT	CASSRTDTDTQYF
TRBV11-2	TRBJ1-2	.	.	TGTGCCAGCAGCTTCGGACGCTATGGCTACACCTTC	CASSFGRYGYTF
TRBV5-1	TRBJ2-1	.	.	TGCGCCAGCAGCCTCCCAGGCGGGGGCTTCTACAATGAGCAGTTCTTC	CASSLPGGGFYNEQFF
TRBV14	TRBJ2-5	.	.	TGTGCCAGCAGCCAAGATGAGAACCAAGAGACCCAGTACTTC	CASSQDENQETQYF
TRBV7-8	TRBJ1-5	.	.	TGTGCCAGCAGCTTGTGGCAGCGGAATCAGCCCCAGCATTTT	CASSLWQRNQPQHF